The entry that follows covers one T cell receptor (beta chain) sequence. As yet, its antigen is unknown. Sequencing was done on patients that had shown CD8+CD57+ cell expansion by flow cytometry. TCR beta VDJ and CDR3 profiling used genomic DNA as template. From the reads, TCRdb called clonotypes with MiXCR, one entry per CDR3 protein. The sample has some 150,000 distinct CDR3 sequences; less than 60% are singletons. The record originates from a study of CD8+CD57+ T cells in acquired aplastic anemia. Study information: Recorded DNA amounts for sorted CD4+ and CD8+ cells had an average of 3.2 ug. Findings and caveats of the study: A set of twenty-nine CD8+ CDR3 sequences was shared between patients and controls, and these sequences appeared highly expressed in patients.

The CDR3 extends over 13 amino acids. Trimming removed 0 bases at V and 9 bases at J, with 7 bases between. The V gene's germline CDR1 is SGDLS and CDR2 YYNGEE. The chain is built from TRBV9 and TRBJ1-6; D not certain. The specimen sequenced was sorted CD4+, CD8+, or CD8+CD57+ T cells (not recorded which) from PBMCs. The origin of this receptor is a human donor with aplastic anemia. The CDR3 DNA follows: TGTGCCAGCAGCGTAGGCGGCGGTTCACCCCTCCACTTT. Translation gives CASSVGGGSPLHF.